The source of this TCR beta chain is a study of T cell changes during pregnancy in multiple sclerosis. Germline CDR1 and CDR2: SGHAT and FQDESV (reference sequence). V dropped 6 bases and J dropped 3; count of bases not matched to a gene: 17. The CDR3 contains 17 residues. Method: immunoSEQ multiplex PCR; TCRdb's copy keeps in-frame clones and lacks some. The data show approximately 130,000 clones, about 96% seen once. The rearrangement uses TRBV11-1 and TRBJ2-7; 7 bases are shared with TRBD2. This receptor was obtained from a female donor with multiple sclerosis, enrolled in a pregnancy study. Sequencing used peripheral blood, obtained after pregnancy. The CDR3 reads CASSPRRGKRESYEQYF. DNA of the CDR3: TGTGCCAGCAGTCCCCGGCGGGGGAAGAGAGAGAGCTACGAGCAGTACTTC.